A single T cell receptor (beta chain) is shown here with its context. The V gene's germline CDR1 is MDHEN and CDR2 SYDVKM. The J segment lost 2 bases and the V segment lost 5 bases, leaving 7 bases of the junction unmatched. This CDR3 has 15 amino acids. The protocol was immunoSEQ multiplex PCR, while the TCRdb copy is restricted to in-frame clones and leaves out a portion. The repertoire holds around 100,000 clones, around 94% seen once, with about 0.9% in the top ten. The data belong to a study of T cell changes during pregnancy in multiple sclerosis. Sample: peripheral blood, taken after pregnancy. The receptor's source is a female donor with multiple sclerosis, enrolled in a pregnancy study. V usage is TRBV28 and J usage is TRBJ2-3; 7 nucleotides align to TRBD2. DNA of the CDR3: TGTGCCAGCAGTGCCGCTAGCGGCTACACAGATACGCAGTATTTT. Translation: CASSAASGYTDTQYF.